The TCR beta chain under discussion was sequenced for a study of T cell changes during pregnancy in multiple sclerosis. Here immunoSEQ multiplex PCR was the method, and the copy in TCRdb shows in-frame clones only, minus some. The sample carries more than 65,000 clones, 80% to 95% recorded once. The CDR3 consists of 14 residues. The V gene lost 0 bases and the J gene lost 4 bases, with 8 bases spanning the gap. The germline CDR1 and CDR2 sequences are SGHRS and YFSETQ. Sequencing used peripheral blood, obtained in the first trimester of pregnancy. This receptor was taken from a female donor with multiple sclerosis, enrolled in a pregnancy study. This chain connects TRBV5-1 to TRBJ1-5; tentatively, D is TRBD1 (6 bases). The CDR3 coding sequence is TGCGCCAGCAGCTTGGGACAGGAGAATCAGCCCCAGCATTTT. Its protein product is CASSLGQENQPQHF.